The following is a TCR beta chain sequence with its context. The entry originates in a study of shared clonotypes between healthy human individuals. Germline V gene sequence: CDR1 KGHSH, CDR2 LQKENI. The V gene end was trimmed by 3 bases and the J gene end by 4 bases; junction bases not matched to a gene: 5. The CDR3 loop spans 14 amino acids. Profiled with immunoSEQ multiplex PCR; TCRdb holds only in-frame clones, not every one. This table has fewer than 3 million clones, about 90% appearing once. V gene TRBV18 combines with J gene TRBJ2-7, with 8 nucleotides matching TRBD1. The source of this sequence is a man aged 18 to 29 in good health. Some clones in this sample may be carry-over from other donors' samples. Sequenced input: naive CD4+ T cells from PBMCs. Subset defined: CD45RA+ positively selected. CDR3 nucleotides: TGTGCCAGCTCACCCCCCGGGACAGGTTACGAGCAGTACTTC. Translated, it gives CASSPPGTGYEQYF.